This TCR beta chain was recorded in a study of blood T cells in healthy people across ages (dated by TCRdb to between 2014 and 2017). Turning to the overall study: Template switching captured roughly one uniquely barcoded TCR beta cDNA molecule per two T cells in model experiments. Age-related changes in TCR beta repertoire diversity were measured in the study by deep sequencing normalized with unique cDNA molecular identifiers. Donors were grouped into four age groups: young (average roughly 17 years), middle-aged (39), aged (over 55) and long-lived (approximately 75). Donors of different ages were randomly distributed across sequencing lanes to avoid experimental bias. For two donors (one aged 18 to 29 and one aged 80 or older), the study analyzed two additional independent replicas of 1 million unique cDNA reads from the same blood draw.

The library was generated by 5' RACE. The second PCR ran for roughly 7 to 12 cycles and used a J-beta primer mix along with a sample-barcoded 5' primer. A unique molecular identifier was introduced onto each TCR beta cDNA molecule by a template-switch 5' adaptor carrying 12 random nucleotides. At least 3 million CDR3-containing paired-end reads were obtained from each sample. The Mint cDNA synthesis kit, primed by a TRBC-specific oligonucleotide, was used to synthesize first-strand cDNA from all RNA. Following uracil-DNA glycosylase treatment, all cDNA underwent a first 18-cycle PCR with the universal primers M1SS and BC2_uni_R. The original pipeline was this. Normalization of each sample was performed by random selection of 1 million high-quality reads, each carrying a distinct molecular identifier. Instead of being binned into consensus sequences, reads with shared molecular identifiers were discarded. MiTCR, set to a Q25 quality threshold and the strictest error-elimination algorithm, was used for CDR3 identification, clonotype clustering and error correction. A nonparametric unseen species model using Euler transformation provided a lower-bound estimate of total TCR beta diversity. TCRdb redid the processing of the public reads, applying fastp at Q25 and MiXCR, and retained in-frame beta chains. Rows merge per CDR3 protein into single entries with the most common DNA and genes. The V and J calls were not made by the authors but by TCRdb's processing. The sample profile shows around 1,900,000 distinct CDR3 sequences; 35% to 50% of them were found once. The ten largest account for about 23% of the sample.

The donors were roughly 40 Caucasian individuals from Russia, aged 6 to 90 years, who were systemically healthy. Approximately 11 milliliters of peripheral blood were drawn from each donor into EDTA-treated Vacutainer tubes. Ficoll-Paque density-gradient centrifugation was used to isolate PBMCs, with at least 7 million per sample. Trizol reagent was used to extract total RNA from the PBMCs, yielding at least 5 micrograms per sample. The percentages of naive CD45RAhigh/CD27high T cells were determined by flow cytometry on a PBMC aliquot from every donor. CDR1 and CDR2 (SQVTM, ANQGSEA) derive from the germline V gene. Spanning cysteine to phenylalanine, the CDR3 consists of 11 amino acids. Just the 33-base CDR3 DNA is kept, in frame starting at base 1. Relative to germline, V is 6 bases shorter and J is 9 bases shorter, with 12 bases between their ends. Here is what the overall study found, with its caveats: Observed TCR beta diversity per million T cells fell roughly linearly with age, and a significant reduction was already apparent by age around 39. Because profiling used bulk unsorted PBMCs, naive and antigen-experienced compartments could not be compared conclusively. The CMV infection status of donors was not known, potentially confounding age-related changes in expanded clonotypes. There was a strong correlation between observed TCR beta diversity and the percentage of naive T cells measured by flow cytometry. Total diversity estimates from one million sequenced T cells were considered lower bounds and underestimates. Compared with the aged group, more naive CD4+ T cells, fewer expanded clones and increased TCR diversity were shown by the long-lived group, suggesting age selection.

As for this clonotype: Its antigen specificity is not known. Within one base of it there is no much larger clone, and no base qualities were kept.

The clonotype comes from a human donor in good health. Rearrangement joined TRBV29-1 to TRBJ2-1; a tentative D call is TRBD1 (7 bases match). The sequenced material came from blood. The CDR3 sequence is CSVDRRGEQFF. The nucleotide sequence reads as follows: TGCAGCGTGGACAGGCGGGGTGAGCAGTTCTTC.